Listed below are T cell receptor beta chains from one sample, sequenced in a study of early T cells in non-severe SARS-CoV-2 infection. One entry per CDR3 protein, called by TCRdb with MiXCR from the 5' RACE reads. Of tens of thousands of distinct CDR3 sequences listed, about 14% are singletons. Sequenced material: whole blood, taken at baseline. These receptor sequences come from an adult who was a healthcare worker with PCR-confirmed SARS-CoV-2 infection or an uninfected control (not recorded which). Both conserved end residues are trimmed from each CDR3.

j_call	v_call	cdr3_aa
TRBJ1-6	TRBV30	ALGQDGEKGPNSPLH
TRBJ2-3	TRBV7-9	ASSLVLAATDTQY
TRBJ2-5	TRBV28	ASSQNRGRETQY
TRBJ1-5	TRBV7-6	ASSRTGGSGQPQH
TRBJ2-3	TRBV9	ASSVAGDFTDTQY
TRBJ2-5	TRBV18	ASSEGQGETQY
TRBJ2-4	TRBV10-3	AISESQAPLLDIQY
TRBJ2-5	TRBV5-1	ASSFQVGETQY
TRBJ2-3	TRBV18	ASSPTRNADTQY
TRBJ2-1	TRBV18	ASSPGVNNEQF
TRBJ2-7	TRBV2	ASSVLLGSYEQY
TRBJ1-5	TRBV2	ASSRQGFNQPQH
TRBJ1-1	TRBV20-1	SASPTGRTEAF
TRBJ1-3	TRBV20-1	SARGLYREAGNTIY
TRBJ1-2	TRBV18	ASSPSEQIYGYT
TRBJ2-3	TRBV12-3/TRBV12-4	ASSRTIYTDTQY
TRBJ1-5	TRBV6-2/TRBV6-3	ASSYEGRFNQPQH
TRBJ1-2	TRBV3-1	ASSQDAGARGYT
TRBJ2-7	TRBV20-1	SAPTNYEQY
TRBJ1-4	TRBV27	ASSPQAGRYPEKLF
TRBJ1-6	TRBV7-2	ASSFNRANSPLH
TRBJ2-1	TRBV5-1	ASSWTSGVSSYNEQF
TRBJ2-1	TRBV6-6	ASSPNRGEGEQF
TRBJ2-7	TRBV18	ASSPAGVGEQY
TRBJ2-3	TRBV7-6	ASGGAGGDTQY
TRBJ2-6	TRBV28	ASTRQGGGANVLT
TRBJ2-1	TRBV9	ASSPGTYNEQF
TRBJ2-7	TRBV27	ASSRLRDYEQY
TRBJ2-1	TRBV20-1	SASSLAGAHEQF
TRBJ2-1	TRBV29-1	SVDTVGASSYNEQF
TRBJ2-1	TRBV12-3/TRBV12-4	ASSSGTGGARRNEQF
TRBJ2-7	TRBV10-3	AISDRDSSYEQY
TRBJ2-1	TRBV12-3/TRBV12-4	ASSLSGHYNEQF
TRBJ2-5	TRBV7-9	ASSWEEQETQY
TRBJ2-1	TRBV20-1	SARRGLLAGVNEQF
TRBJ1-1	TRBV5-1	ASSRNLGDTEAF
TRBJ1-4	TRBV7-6	ASSPREGRYEKLF
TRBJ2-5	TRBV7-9	ASSLPPRFAGLQETQY
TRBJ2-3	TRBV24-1	ATSDPRTGAISTDTQY
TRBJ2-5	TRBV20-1	SARDSGGAWAQY
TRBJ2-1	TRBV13	ASSLRGQGFPGPGGQF